This T cell receptor beta chain came from a study of T-cell memory formation after mild COVID-19. V lost 4 bases to trimming and J lost 7 bases, with 8 bases between them. The V gene's germline CDR1 is MNHNS and CDR2 SASEGT. This CDR3 comprises 11 residues. TCRdb re-called the 5' RACE reads through MiXCR, storing one row per CDR3 protein. Among under 400,000 distinct CDR3 sequences listed, more than 20% were seen once. This sequence was found in an adult woman who had mild COVID-19 (a few samples of this study predate the infection). Cell type and time point are not known. Sequencing was performed on PBMCs or a T cell subset sorted from them (not recorded which). The V gene is TRBV6-1, the J gene TRBJ2-7; no clear D gene. CDR3 DNA: TGTGCCAGCAGTGTCAACACTGAGCAGTACTTC. It translates to CASSVNTEQYF.